The clone carrying this TCR beta chain was seen a handful of times. The antigen is not known. The source of the sample is a study of T cells in Graves' hyperthyroidism and ophthalmopathy. Points from the study as a whole: Ophthalmopathy was separated from stable hyperthyroidism by a 13 V-J model. The model anticipated ophthalmopathy a median around six months pre-onset.

What was amplified from RNA transcripts were TCR beta CDR3 regions. Carried out on the TCR CDR3, a first-round RT-PCR used the HTBI primer set. TCRdb ran MiXCR on the multiplex PCR reads and lists one entry per CDR3 protein. This table holds about 840,000 distinct CDR3 sequences, over 35% found once. The CDR3 covers 16 residues. Germline loops: CDR1 LNHDA, CDR2 SQIVND (reference sequence). J lost 3 bases, V lost 4 bases, and 10 bases had no gene match. Sequencing used blood. This chain joins TRBV19 and TRBJ2-7; 9 bases map to TRBD1. The clonotype originates from a man between 18 and 35 years old with Graves' hyperthyroidism. The CDR3 region is CASSTVTGTGIYEQYF. DNA for the CDR3: TGTGCCAGTAGTACCGTTACCGGGACAGGGATCTACGAGCAGTACTTC.